This T cell receptor beta chain was retrieved from a study of CD8 T cells in ankylosing spondylitis. Library preparation for TCR beta used quantitative 5'-RACE with molecular barcodes. TCRdb redid the calling of the 5' RACE reads with MiXCR, one entry per CDR3 protein. The table includes 700,000 to 850,000 distinct CDR3 sequences, around 11% detected once. This clonotype has a handful of counts. Its antigen is not identified. General study findings and limits: Seemingly characteristic of ankylosing spondylitis blood was a TCR beta motif consisting of several highly homologous variants.

From germline, CDR1 is SEHNR and CDR2 FQNEAQ (reference sequence). Trimming shortened V by 4 bases and J by 3 bases, and 16 bases separated the two germline ends. This CDR3 comprises 16 residues. The sequence was collected from a male donor with ankylosing spondylitis. The gene calls are TRBV7-9 and TRBJ2-1; possible D gene TRBD1, 6 bases. The sample consisted of blood, either unsorted or a sorted T cell fraction (not recorded which). CDR3: CASSSTWDKNYNEQFF. The CDR3 DNA reads as TGTGCCAGCAGCTCGACCTGGGACAAGAACTACAATGAGCAGTTCTTC.